These T cell receptor beta chains were read from a single sample in a study of cytotoxic CD8 clonotypes in ibrutinib-treated CLL. TCRdb keeps only in-frame clones here, not all; method: immunoSEQ multiplex PCR. Here the sample spans around 150,000 clones, around 80% being singletons. This material consisted of PBMCs, taken after 36 months of ibrutinib treatment. Receptors were obtained from a human donor with chronic lymphocytic leukemia. Both conserved end residues are part of each CDR3. A D gene is named only where the DNA matches it firmly. A clone size is listed for some rows: how often the clone was seen (once, few, many), or a class if it is expanded.

v_call: TRBV5-1; clone_size: NA; j_call: TRBJ1-2; cdr3_length: 12; d_call: NA; cdr3_aa: CASSGTNYGYTF; cdr3_nt: TGCGCCAGCAGTGGGACTAACTATGGCTACACCTTC
v_call: TRBV9; clone_size: NA; j_call: TRBJ2-3; cdr3_length: 14; d_call: TRBD2; cdr3_aa: CASSAAVNSGRAVF; cdr3_nt: TGTGCCAGCAGCGCCGCTGTAAATAGCGGGAGGGCCGTCTTT
v_call: TRBV2; clone_size: NA; j_call: TRBJ1-5; cdr3_length: 15; d_call: NA; cdr3_aa: CASSEVGRSNQPQHF; cdr3_nt: TGTGCCAGCAGTGAAGTAGGCAGATCTAATCAGCCCCAGCATTTT
v_call: TRBV11-2; clone_size: NA; j_call: TRBJ1-2; cdr3_length: 14; d_call: TRBD1; cdr3_aa: CASSTTGGTGGYTF; cdr3_nt: TGTGCCAGCAGCACCACAGGGGGTACCGGTGGCTACACCTTC
v_call: TRBV7-6; clone_size: NA; j_call: TRBJ1-2; cdr3_length: 16; d_call: NA; cdr3_aa: CASSLSPTFGAGGYTF; cdr3_nt: TGTGCCAGCAGCTTAAGCCCCACTTTCGGGGCTGGCGGCTACACCTTC
v_call: TRBV5-5; clone_size: once; j_call: TRBJ2-7; cdr3_length: 14; d_call: TRBD1; cdr3_aa: CASSIQGGSYEQYF; cdr3_nt: TGTGCCAGCAGCATACAGGGGGGTTCCTACGAGCAGTACTTC
v_call: TRBV11-2; clone_size: NA; j_call: TRBJ2-1; cdr3_length: 17; d_call: TRBD2; cdr3_aa: CASSSPRQRGTWNEQFF; cdr3_nt: TGTGCCAGCAGCTCCCCTAGGCAGCGGGGGACCTGGAATGAGCAGTTCTTC
v_call: TRBV18; clone_size: NA; j_call: TRBJ2-5; cdr3_length: 15; d_call: NA; cdr3_aa: CASSPTTTVPETQYF; cdr3_nt: TGTGCCAGCTCGCCTACTACGACAGTTCCAGAGACCCAGTACTTC
v_call: TRBV2; clone_size: NA; j_call: TRBJ2-1; cdr3_length: 16; d_call: NA; cdr3_aa: CASTFRTFSSYNEQFF; cdr3_nt: TGTGCCAGCACCTTCAGGACATTCAGCTCCTACAATGAGCAGTTCTTC
v_call: TRBV11-3; clone_size: NA; j_call: TRBJ2-1; cdr3_length: 15; d_call: NA; cdr3_aa: CASSGWDSKEDEQFF; cdr3_nt: TGTGCCAGCAGCGGGTGGGACTCCAAGGAGGATGAGCAGTTCTTC
v_call: TRBV9; clone_size: NA; j_call: TRBJ1-4; cdr3_length: 17; d_call: TRBD1; cdr3_aa: CASSPPGSAGGYEKLFF; cdr3_nt: TGTGCCAGCAGCCCCCCCGGATCGGCAGGGGGGTATGAAAAACTGTTTTTT
v_call: TRBV5-4; clone_size: once; j_call: TRBJ2-7; cdr3_length: 16; d_call: NA; cdr3_aa: CASSLGTGPVSYEQYF; cdr3_nt: TGTGCCAGCAGCTTAGGTACAGGACCTGTCTCCTACGAGCAGTACTTC
v_call: TRBV19; clone_size: NA; j_call: TRBJ1-3; cdr3_length: 17; d_call: TRBD1; cdr3_aa: CASSDHQGGLSGNTIYF; cdr3_nt: TGTGCCAGTAGCGACCACCAGGGGGGCCTCTCTGGAAACACCATATATTTT
v_call: TRBV19; clone_size: NA; j_call: TRBJ1-3; cdr3_length: 15; d_call: NA; cdr3_aa: CASSRTAVSGNTIYF; cdr3_nt: TGTGCCAGTAGTCGTACAGCGGTCTCTGGAAACACCATATATTTT
v_call: TRBV6-5; clone_size: NA; j_call: TRBJ1-2; cdr3_length: 15; d_call: NA; cdr3_aa: CASSYSRGAYYGYTF; cdr3_nt: TGTGCCAGCAGTTACTCGAGGGGGGCCTACTATGGCTACACCTTC
v_call: TRBV21-1; clone_size: NA; j_call: TRBJ1-1; cdr3_length: 9; d_call: NA; cdr3_aa: CAPWGEAFF; cdr3_nt: TGTGCCCCCTGGGGGGAAGCTTTCTTT
v_call: TRBV30; clone_size: NA; j_call: TRBJ2-3; cdr3_length: 13; d_call: NA; cdr3_aa: CAWTSGGIDTQYF; cdr3_nt: TGTGCCTGGACTTCCGGCGGTATAGATACGCAGTATTTT
v_call: TRBV5-6; clone_size: NA; j_call: TRBJ1-5; cdr3_length: 15; d_call: TRBD1; cdr3_aa: CASSSRDRSYQPQHF; cdr3_nt: TGTGCCAGCAGCAGCCGGGACAGGTCTTATCAGCCCCAGCATTTT
v_call: TRBV5-1; clone_size: once; j_call: TRBJ1-4; cdr3_length: 14; d_call: NA; cdr3_aa: CASSGTSTNEKLFF; cdr3_nt: TGCGCCAGCAGCGGAACATCAACTAATGAAAAACTGTTTTTT
v_call: TRBV2; clone_size: NA; j_call: TRBJ2-2; cdr3_length: 13; d_call: NA; cdr3_aa: CASRRQATGELFF; cdr3_nt: TGTGCCAGCCGGCGCCAGGCTACCGGGGAGCTGTTTTTT
v_call: TRBV15; clone_size: NA; j_call: TRBJ1-5; cdr3_length: 13; d_call: NA; cdr3_aa: CATSREIFEPQHF; cdr3_nt: TGTGCCACCAGCAGAGAGATCTTCGAGCCCCAGCATTTT
v_call: TRBV2; clone_size: once; j_call: TRBJ2-7; cdr3_length: 15; d_call: TRBD1; cdr3_aa: CASSERGTGTGEQYF; cdr3_nt: TGTGCCAGCAGTGAAAGGGGGACAGGGACGGGCGAGCAGTACTTC
v_call: TRBV4-1; clone_size: NA; j_call: TRBJ1-6; cdr3_length: 17; d_call: TRBD1; cdr3_aa: CASSQAPGTEYNSPLHF; cdr3_nt: TGCGCCAGCAGCCAGGCCCCTGGGACAGAGTATAATTCACCCCTCCACTTT
v_call: TRBV5-1; clone_size: NA; j_call: TRBJ1-2; cdr3_length: 13; d_call: NA; cdr3_aa: CASRGDPNYGYTF; cdr3_nt: TGCGCCAGCAGGGGGGATCCTAACTATGGCTACACCTTC
v_call: TRBV2; clone_size: once; j_call: TRBJ2-7; cdr3_length: 14; d_call: TRBD2; cdr3_aa: CASRAASGNYEQYF; cdr3_nt: TGTGCCAGCAGAGCAGCTAGCGGGAACTACGAGCAGTACTTC
v_call: TRBV7-9; clone_size: NA; j_call: TRBJ2-1; cdr3_length: 16; d_call: TRBD1; cdr3_aa: CASSLQGASSYNEQFF; cdr3_nt: TGTGCCAGCAGCCTACAGGGGGCTAGCTCCTACAATGAGCAGTTCTTC
v_call: TRBV6-5; clone_size: NA; j_call: TRBJ1-2; cdr3_length: 15; d_call: NA; cdr3_aa: CASSYSFQGLNGYTF; cdr3_nt: TGTGCCAGCAGTTACTCGTTCCAGGGGCTCAATGGCTACACCTTC
v_call: TRBV30; clone_size: NA; j_call: TRBJ1-2; cdr3_length: 11; d_call: NA; cdr3_aa: CAWAPRADYTF; cdr3_nt: TGTGCCTGGGCGCCAAGGGCAGACTACACCTTC
v_call: TRBV6-5; clone_size: NA; j_call: TRBJ2-3; cdr3_length: 14; d_call: NA; cdr3_aa: CASSYSGLADTQYF; cdr3_nt: TGTGCCAGCAGTTACTCGGGTCTCGCAGATACGCAGTATTTT
v_call: TRBV15; clone_size: NA; j_call: TRBJ2-5; cdr3_length: 15; d_call: TRBD1; cdr3_aa: CATSRDFDRGRAQYF; cdr3_nt: TGTGCCACCAGCAGAGACTTCGACAGGGGAAGGGCCCAGTACTTC
v_call: TRBV4-1; clone_size: NA; j_call: TRBJ2-3; cdr3_length: 15; d_call: TRBD2; cdr3_aa: CASSPLGLAGNTQYF; cdr3_nt: TGCGCCAGCAGCCCCCTTGGACTAGCTGGAAATACGCAGTATTTT
v_call: TRBV5-4; clone_size: few; j_call: TRBJ2-7; cdr3_length: 14; d_call: NA; cdr3_aa: CASSIGDGRYEQYF; cdr3_nt: TGTGCCAGCAGCATCGGGGACGGGCGCTACGAGCAGTACTTC
v_call: TRBV13; clone_size: NA; j_call: TRBJ2-7; cdr3_length: 15; d_call: TRBD1; cdr3_aa: CASSSPGQGNYEQYF; cdr3_nt: TGTGCCAGCAGCTCCCCGGGACAGGGGAACTACGAGCAGTACTTC
v_call: TRBV6-8; clone_size: NA; j_call: TRBJ1-5; cdr3_length: 17; d_call: TRBD1; cdr3_aa: CASSYSIGTGYYQPQHF; cdr3_nt: TGTGCCAGCAGTTACTCGATCGGGACAGGGTATTATCAGCCCCAGCATTTT
v_call: TRBV11-2; clone_size: NA; j_call: TRBJ2-3; cdr3_length: 13; d_call: NA; cdr3_aa: CASSPLESGREYF; cdr3_nt: TGTGCCAGCAGCCCTTTGGAGTCTGGTCGGGAGTATTTT
v_call: TRBV2; clone_size: NA; j_call: TRBJ2-5; cdr3_length: 15; d_call: TRBD1; cdr3_aa: CASRGQGSPQETQYF; cdr3_nt: TGTGCCAGCAGAGGACAGGGGAGCCCCCAAGAGACCCAGTACTTC
v_call: TRBV15; clone_size: NA; j_call: TRBJ2-5; cdr3_length: 15; d_call: TRBD2; cdr3_aa: CATSRDYGLAETQYF; cdr3_nt: TGTGCCACCAGCAGAGATTATGGACTAGCCGAGACCCAGTACTTC
v_call: TRBV9; clone_size: NA; j_call: TRBJ2-3; cdr3_length: 12; d_call: NA; cdr3_aa: CASSVVTDTQYF; cdr3_nt: TGTGCCAGCAGCGTAGTGACAGATACGCAGTATTTT
v_call: TRBV9; clone_size: NA; j_call: TRBJ2-1; cdr3_length: 13; d_call: TRBD1; cdr3_aa: CASSGQGGNEQFF; cdr3_nt: TGTGCCAGCAGCGGACAGGGGGGCAATGAGCAGTTCTTC
v_call: TRBV2; clone_size: few; j_call: TRBJ1-1; cdr3_length: 13; d_call: NA; cdr3_aa: CAGSAVMNTEAFF; cdr3_nt: TGTGCCGGATCGGCAGTAATGAACACTGAAGCTTTCTTT
v_call: TRBV5-1; clone_size: NA; j_call: TRBJ1-1; cdr3_length: 15; d_call: NA; cdr3_aa: CASSNGGGPGTEAFF; cdr3_nt: TGCGCCAGCAGCAATGGAGGAGGTCCGGGCACTGAAGCTTTCTTT
v_call: TRBV7-9; clone_size: few; j_call: TRBJ1-1; cdr3_length: 13; d_call: TRBD1; cdr3_aa: CASADRTRTEAFF; cdr3_nt: TGTGCCTCCGCGGACAGGACGAGGACTGAAGCTTTCTTT
v_call: TRBV10-3; clone_size: NA; j_call: TRBJ1-5; cdr3_length: 15; d_call: NA; cdr3_aa: CAISEWQGSRQPQHF; cdr3_nt: TGTGCCATCAGTGAATGGCAGGGAAGTCGTCAGCCCCAGCATTTT
v_call: TRBV6-5; clone_size: NA; j_call: TRBJ2-7; cdr3_length: 13; d_call: NA; cdr3_aa: CATSLLAGYEQYF; cdr3_nt: TGTGCCACTTCCCTTTTGGCTGGGTACGAGCAGTACTTC
v_call: TRBV5-1; clone_size: NA; j_call: TRBJ1-1; cdr3_length: 13; d_call: NA; cdr3_aa: CASSLAGNTEAFF; cdr3_nt: TGCGCCAGCAGCTTGGCCGGAAACACTGAAGCTTTCTTT
v_call: TRBV27; clone_size: NA; j_call: TRBJ1-3; cdr3_length: 15; d_call: NA; cdr3_aa: CASSLVGLSGNTIYF; cdr3_nt: TGTGCCAGCAGTTTAGTGGGGCTCTCTGGAAACACCATATATTTT
v_call: TRBV5-6; clone_size: NA; j_call: TRBJ1-1; cdr3_length: 16; d_call: NA; cdr3_aa: CASSLGPTVMNTEAFF; cdr3_nt: TGTGCCAGCAGCTTGGGCCCGACTGTAATGAACACTGAAGCTTTCTTT
v_call: TRBV19; clone_size: few; j_call: TRBJ1-5; cdr3_length: 18; d_call: NA; cdr3_aa: CASSRVPGNRYSNQPQHF; cdr3_nt: TGTGCCAGTAGCAGAGTGCCGGGGAACCGATATAGCAATCAGCCCCAGCATTTT
v_call: TRBV27; clone_size: once; j_call: TRBJ2-3; cdr3_length: 15; d_call: TRBD2; cdr3_aa: CASSPGTSGRGTQYF; cdr3_nt: TGTGCCAGCAGCCCCGGGACTAGCGGGAGGGGTACGCAGTATTTT
v_call: TRBV5-8; clone_size: NA; j_call: TRBJ1-2; cdr3_length: 13; d_call: TRBD1; cdr3_aa: CASSRQGDYGYTF; cdr3_nt: TGTGCCAGCAGTCGACAGGGGGACTATGGCTACACCTTC
v_call: TRBV6-5; clone_size: NA; j_call: TRBJ1-3; cdr3_length: 12; d_call: NA; cdr3_aa: CAISGDVNTIYF; cdr3_nt: TGTGCCATCAGTGGGGACGTGAACACCATATATTTT
v_call: TRBV7-2; clone_size: NA; j_call: TRBJ2-7; cdr3_length: 15; d_call: NA; cdr3_aa: CASSLRPKGPYEQYF; cdr3_nt: TGTGCCAGCAGCTTACGTCCTAAGGGCCCTTACGAGCAGTACTTC
v_call: TRBV19; clone_size: NA; j_call: TRBJ2-3; cdr3_length: 15; d_call: NA; cdr3_aa: CASSIVEARTDTQYF; cdr3_nt: TGTGCCAGTAGTATAGTTGAAGCCCGCACAGATACGCAGTATTTT
v_call: TRBV30; clone_size: NA; j_call: TRBJ2-3; cdr3_length: 11; d_call: NA; cdr3_aa: CAFRDTDTQYF; cdr3_nt: TGTGCTTTCCGGGACACAGATACGCAGTATTTT
v_call: TRBV23-1; clone_size: NA; j_call: TRBJ1-5; cdr3_length: 19; d_call: NA; cdr3_aa: CASSRGLLHTADSNQPQHF; cdr3_nt: TGCGCCAGCAGTCGGGGCCTTCTCCACACTGCGGATAGCAATCAGCCCCAGCATTTT
v_call: TRBV7-9; clone_size: few; j_call: TRBJ1-6; cdr3_length: 12; d_call: NA; cdr3_aa: CASSFFDSPLHF; cdr3_nt: TGTGCCAGCAGCTTCTTCGATTCACCCCTCCACTTT
v_call: TRBV28; clone_size: NA; j_call: TRBJ1-6; cdr3_length: 11; d_call: NA; cdr3_aa: CASSSDSPLHF; cdr3_nt: TGTGCCAGCAGTTCGGACTCACCCCTCCACTTT
v_call: TRBV11-2; clone_size: NA; j_call: TRBJ2-7; cdr3_length: 15; d_call: TRBD2; cdr3_aa: CASRSIAGRPYEQYF; cdr3_nt: TGTGCCAGCAGATCAATAGCGGGAAGACCCTACGAGCAGTACTTC
v_call: TRBV10-3; clone_size: once; j_call: TRBJ2-7; cdr3_length: 14; d_call: NA; cdr3_aa: CAISEGALNYEQYF; cdr3_nt: TGTGCCATCAGTGAGGGAGCACTCAACTACGAGCAGTACTTC
v_call: TRBV5-1; clone_size: few; j_call: TRBJ2-3; cdr3_length: 17; d_call: TRBD2; cdr3_aa: CASSHRTSGGTTDTQYF; cdr3_nt: TGCGCCAGCAGCCACCGGACTAGCGGGGGTACCACAGATACGCAGTATTTT